The 8 T cell receptor beta chains in this list originate from one sample, sequenced in a study of blood T cell repertoires in COVID-19. TCRdb's copy holds only in-frame clones and misses some; the assay was immunoSEQ multiplex PCR. The table shows about 55,000 clones, with roughly 88% occurring only once. Sequenced: peripheral blood. Source of these receptors: a woman older than 75 with acute or convalescent COVID-19.

For this clone: Other nucleotide sequences from this sample produce the same CDR3. The chain joins TRBV7-3 to TRBJ2-2; D call uncertain. The V gene lost 2 bases and the J gene lost 1 base, with 5 bases spanning the gap. This CDR3 is 14 amino acids long. Germline values: CDR1 SGHTA, CDR2 FQGTGA. The CDR3 DNA follows: TGTGCCAGCAGCTTATCCGGGAACACCGGGGAGCTGTTTTTT. Protein sequence: CASSLSGNTGELFF.

This clone was seen more than once but under ten times. J is TRBJ1-1 and V is TRBV28; D is possibly TRBD1 (6 bases). V was pared by 7 bases and J by 2 bases, with 17 bases between. The CDR3 spans 15 residues. The germline CDR1 and CDR2 sequences are MDHEN and SYDVKM. CDR3 amino acids: CASTVSGGGNTEAFF. In nucleotides, the CDR3 is TGTGCCAGCACCGTATCAGGTGGGGGCAACACTGAAGCTTTCTTT. Full variable domain (rest looked up from reference TRBV28 and TRBJ1-1): DVKVTQSSRYLVKRTGEKVFLECVQDMDHENMFWYRQDPGLGLRLIYFSYDVKMKEKGDIPEGYSVSREKKERFSLILESASTNQTSMYLCASTVSGGGNTEAFFGQGTRLTVV.

The genes are TRBV27 and TRBJ2-1; a possible D gene is TRBD2 (5 bases). The germline CDR1 and CDR2 sequences are MNHEY and SMNVEV (reference sequence). V lost 5 bases, J lost 0 bases, and 11 bases lay in between. This CDR3 comprises 15 residues. The CDR3 loop is CASSRTPPSYNEQFF. The CDR3 coding sequence is TGTGCCAGCAGTCGGACTCCCCCCTCCTACAATGAGCAGTTCTTC.

This clone is labeled as medium-sized (0.01 to 0.1%). The genes are TRBV4-1 and TRBJ2-1; 11 bases align to TRBD2. CDR3 length equals 15 residues. V lost 2 bases, J lost 5 bases, and 2 bases stayed unmatched. CDR1 is MGHRA, CDR2 YSYEKL, per germline. In nucleotides, the CDR3 is TGCGCCAGCAGCCAAACTAGCGGGAGCCACAATGAGCAGTTCTTC. Its translation is CASSQTSGSHNEQFF.

The chain is built from TRBV5-1 and TRBJ2-3; 10 bases agree with TRBD2. V lost 2 bases to trimming and J lost 3 bases; unmatched junction nucleotides: 6. CDR1 SGHRS and CDR2 YFSETQ come from the germline V gene. The CDR3 has 16 residues. CDR3 amino acids: CASSLSGRAGTDTQYF. Written as DNA, the CDR3 is TGCGCCAGCAGCTTAAGCGGGAGGGCCGGGACAGATACGCAGTATTTT.

This clone was observed a handful of times. The chain couples TRBV9 to TRBJ2-1, with a tentative D call TRBD1 (6 bases). From germline, CDR1 is SGDLS and CDR2 YYNGEE. The CDR3 loop spans 14 amino acids. V was cut by 8 bases and J by 6 bases, with 18 bases left in between. The DNA for the CDR3 is TGTGCCAGTGCCCCGGGACAAAGGGGCAATGAGCAGTTCTTC. Its protein is CASAPGQRGNEQFF.

This clone occurred once. CDR3 DNA: TGTGCCAGCTCACCACCGGGCAGGGGCAATCAGCCCCAGCATTTT. Translation: CASSPPGRGNQPQHF. This rearrangement joins TRBV18 to TRBJ1-5, with D possibly TRBD1 on 5 matching bases. The CDR3 spans 15 residues. The V end was cut by 0 bases, the J end by 2 bases, with 8 bases between. Germline V gene sequence: CDR1 KGHSH, CDR2 LQKENI.

V usage is TRBV11-2 and J usage is TRBJ2-1, with 8 bases fitting TRBD1. Germline V lookup: CDR1 SGHAT, CDR2 FQNNGV. J lost 0 bases, V lost 0 bases, and 7 bases had no gene match. The CDR3 has 18 amino acids. CDR3 DNA sequence: TGTGCCAGCAGCTTAGACAATAGAGACAGGGGCTCCTACAATGAGCAGTTCTTC. This gives the protein CASSLDNRDRGSYNEQFF.